This T cell receptor (beta chain) came from a study of cytomegalovirus exposure and HLA in healthy donors. With 0 bases removed from V and 2 bases from J, the gap between germline ends came to 9 bases. CDR1 and CDR2 (germline): MGHRA, YSYEKL. The CDR3 length is 15 residues. PCR involved 60 Vbeta and 13 Jbeta primers. Clones were sequenced by immunoSEQ multiplex PCR, and TCRdb holds only the in-frame ones, with some missing. The data contain approximately 200,000 clones, roughly 78% of them seen just once; the ten biggest clones take up about 4.4%. The chain recombines TRBV4-1 with TRBJ2-3; D may be TRBD1 (6 bases). This TCR was sampled from a woman between 25 and 40 years old in good health and CMV-seropositive. The sample was PBMCs. In DNA form, the CDR3 reads TGCGCCAGCAGCCAAGATCGGGGACACACAGATACGCAGTATTTT. Protein product: CASSQDRGHTDTQYF.